This T cell receptor beta chain was sequenced during a study of cytomegalovirus exposure and HLA in healthy donors. Study findings and constraints: Evidence from a later analysis indicated that most CMV-associated TCR beta chains looked HLA-restricted.

The V gene's germline CDR1 is SGHTA and CDR2 FQGTGA. V lost 2 bases to trimming and J lost 6 bases; unmatched junction nucleotides: 10. The CDR3 consists of 16 residues. The PCR contained 60 Vbeta and 13 Jbeta primers. Method: immunoSEQ multiplex PCR; TCRdb's copy keeps in-frame clones and lacks some. The sample contains about 120,000 clones, around three quarters of which appear only once. This clone was recorded once. Its antigen is still unknown. Material for sequencing was PBMCs. The J gene is TRBJ2-7, the V gene TRBV7-3; TRBD2 agrees at 10 bases. The source is a man aged 25-45 years in good health and CMV-seropositive. CDR3: CASSLLAGVSGSEQYF. In nucleotides, the CDR3 is TGTGCCAGCAGCTTACTAGCGGGAGTCTCAGGGTCCGAGCAGTACTTC.